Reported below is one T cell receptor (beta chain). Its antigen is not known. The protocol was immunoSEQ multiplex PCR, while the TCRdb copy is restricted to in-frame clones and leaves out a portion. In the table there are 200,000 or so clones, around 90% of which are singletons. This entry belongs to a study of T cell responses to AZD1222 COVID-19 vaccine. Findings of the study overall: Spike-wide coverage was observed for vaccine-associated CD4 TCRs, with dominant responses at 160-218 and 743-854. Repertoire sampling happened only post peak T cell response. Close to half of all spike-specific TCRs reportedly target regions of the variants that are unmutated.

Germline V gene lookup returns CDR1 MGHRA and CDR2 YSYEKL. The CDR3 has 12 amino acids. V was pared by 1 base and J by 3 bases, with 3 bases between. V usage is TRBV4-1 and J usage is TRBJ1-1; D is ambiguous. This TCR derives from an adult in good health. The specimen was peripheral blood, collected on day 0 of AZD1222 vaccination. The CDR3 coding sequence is TGCGCCAGCAGCCAAGTCGACACTGAAGCTTTCTTT. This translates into CASSQVDTEAFF.